Shown below are 23 T cell receptor beta chains from a single sample sequenced in a study of OX40 agonist ivuxolimab in advanced cancers. Sequencing was performed with immunoSEQ multiplex PCR; in TCRdb, only in-frame clones are kept and a portion is missing. The data show approximately 38,000 clones, roughly 90% seen once. The specimen was CD4+ or CD8+ T cells sorted from blood, collected in a trial of the OX40 agonist ivuxolimab. The receptors here all came from an adult with an advanced solid tumor such as melanoma, head and neck, liver or kidney cancer.

The chain is built from TRBV5-6 and TRBJ1-2, with a tentative D call TRBD1 (5 bases). Germline V CDR1 and CDR2: SGHDT, YYEEEE. This CDR3 contains 18 residues. The V and J ends lost 2 bases and 3 bases respectively, with 23 bases between them. This CDR3 reads CASSFSTPKPGGDYGYTF. For the CDR3, the DNA is TGTGCCAGCAGCTTCTCGACGCCTAAACCTGGGGGGGACTATGGCTACACCTTC.

On this clone itself: Germline is not matched at one junction end, which may reflect a read error. J is TRBJ2-3 and V is TRBV9; TRBD2 matches at 16 bases. The CDR3 has 15 amino acids. Germline V CDR1 and CDR2: SGDLS, YYNGEE. The DNA of the CDR3 is TGTGCCAGCAGCCCTGGGACTAGCGGGAGGGCCGAGTTGAATTTT. Translation: CASSPGTSGRAELNF.

The V and J genes are TRBV9 and TRBJ1-3; 7 bases align to TRBD1. The CDR3 extends over 14 amino acids. Per germline, CDR1 SGDLS and CDR2 YYNGEE. Losses at the gene ends were 5 bases for V and 4 bases for J; bases not matched to a gene: 6. The chain's CDR3 is CASSAGTAGNTIYF. CDR3 nucleotides: TGTGCCAGCAGTGCCGGGACAGCAGGAAACACCATATATTTT.

The genes are TRBV7-9 and TRBJ2-7, with D perhaps TRBD2 (5 bases). V gave up 5 bases and J gave up 2 bases, with 7 bases separating them. Germline CDR1 SEHNR, CDR2 FQNEAQ (reference sequence). The CDR3 length is 12 residues. The CDR3 spells CASSLGTYEQYF. The CDR3 region has the DNA TGTGCCAGCAGCCTCGGGACCTACGAGCAGTACTTC.

V and J are TRBV5-6 and TRBJ1-3; the match to TRBD1 covers 7 bases. CDR1 is SGHDT and CDR2 is YYEEEE in the germline V gene. The ends lost 4 bases at V and 7 bases at J; junction bases unmatched: 5. The CDR3 contains 13 residues. Here the CDR3 DNA reads TGTGCCAGCAGCCTAGGGGGCGCGAACACCATATATTTT. Protein: CASSLGGANTIYF.

The J gene is TRBJ1-2, the V gene TRBV4-1, with D uncertain. The length of the CDR3 is 17 residues. Trimming took off 1 base at V and 1 base at J, with 16 bases between the two ends. The V gene's germline CDR1 is MGHRA and CDR2 YSYEKL. In DNA form, the CDR3 reads TGCGCCAGCAGCCAAGTATACCTCTCGACTCGTAACTATGGCTACACCTTC. Protein product: CASSQVYLSTRNYGYTF.

The V call is TRBV5-6, the J call TRBJ1-4, with 8 bases aligning to TRBD1. Germline V CDR1 and CDR2: SGHDT, YYEEEE. CDR3 size: 15 residues. The ends lost 4 bases at V and 10 bases at J; junction bases unmatched: 12. The CDR3 reads CASSRGQGGGGKLFF. The CDR3 coding sequence is TGTGCCAGCAGCCGCGGACAGGGCGGGGGAGGAAAACTGTTTTTT.

J is TRBJ1-4 and V is TRBV27, with a tentative D call TRBD1 (5 bases). The V and J ends lost 4 bases and 8 bases respectively, with 14 bases between them. CDR3 length: 14 residues. Germline V lookup: CDR1 MNHEY, CDR2 SMNVEV (reference sequence). Here the CDR3 reads CASSSRDLGEKLFF. CDR3 nucleotide sequence: TGTGCCAGCAGTTCCCGGGACCTGGGAGAAAAACTGTTTTTT.

The chain recombines TRBV7-9 with TRBJ2-7; D not resolved. The germline gives CDR1 SEHNR, CDR2 FQNEAQ (reference sequence). The CDR3 totals 12 residues. Trimming took 3 bases from V and 5 from J, leaving 8 bases between them. DNA for the CDR3: TGTGCCAGCAGCTTGGGAAAGAACGAGCAGTACGTC. Its translation: CASSLGKNEQYV.

The V call is TRBV2, the J call TRBJ2-7; 8 nucleotides line up with TRBD2. The CDR3 length is 17 residues. Looked up from germline, CDR1 is SNHLY and CDR2 is FYNNEI. V lost 3 bases to trimming and J lost 0 bases; unmatched junction nucleotides: 10. The CDR3 region has the DNA TGTGCCAGCAGTGAGCTCCGGGGCGGGAGGACCTCCTACGAGCAGTACTTC. Its protein product is CASSELRGGRTSYEQYF.

This chain uses TRBV11-2 with TRBJ1-1; D not resolved. Looked up from germline, CDR1 is SGHAT and CDR2 is FQNNGV. V lost 5 bases and J lost 11, with 15 bases in between. This CDR3 has 12 amino acids. The CDR3 here is CASSLGRAEAFF. The CDR3 DNA is TGTGCCAGCAGCCTAGGGCGGGCAGAGGCTTTCTTT. Looking up the rest from reference TRBV11-2 and TRBJ1-1 gives the full variable domain: EAGVAQSPRYKIIEKRQSVAFWCNPISGHATLYWYQQILGQGPKLLIQFQNNGVVDDSQLPKDRFSAERLKGVDSTLKIQPAKLEDSAVYLCASSLGRAEAFFGQGTRLTVV.

The chain carries TRBV10-3 and TRBJ1-6, with TRBD1 as a possible D gene (5 bases). The CDR3 contains 15 residues. CDR1 is ENHRY and CDR2 is SYGVKD in the germline V gene. V lost 0 bases, J lost 9 bases, and 12 bases lay in between. CDR3 sequence: CAISESAGYGSPLHF. The CDR3 nucleotides are TGTGCCATCAGTGAGTCGGCAGGGTATGGTTCACCCCTCCACTTT.

The CDR3 sequence is CASSLWGNSYGEQFF. The CDR3 nucleotides are TGTGCCAGCAGCTTATGGGGGAACTCCTACGGGGAGCAGTTCTTC. V is TRBV7-2 and J is TRBJ2-1; D may correspond to TRBD1 or TRBD2 (5 bases each). Germline CDR1 SGHTA, CDR2 FQGNSA. The CDR3 loop spans 15 amino acids. V was pared by 2 bases and J by 10 bases, with 18 bases between.

V gene TRBV30 combines with J gene TRBJ1-1; D is uncertain. The CDR3 spans 13 residues. Trimming pared 1 base from V and 2 bases from J, leaving 8 bases between. Germline CDR1 and CDR2: GTSNPN and SVGIG (reference sequence). This CDR3 is CAWSEISNTEAFF. The DNA of the CDR3 is TGTGCCTGGAGTGAGATTTCTAACACTGAAGCTTTCTTT.

The gene calls are TRBV11-1 and TRBJ1-2; D is possibly TRBD1 (6 bases). The CDR3 is 13 amino acids. Germline CDR1 reads SGHAT; CDR2 reads FQDESV (reference sequence). Between the trimmed V and J ends, which lost 5 bases and 6 bases, there was a span of 13 bases. For the CDR3, the DNA is TGTGCCAGCAGCCCTTGGGCAGGGGATGGCTACACCTTC. Residues: CASSPWAGDGYTF.

The CDR3 DNA reads as TGTGCCAGCAGCTTTCGACAGACCTACGAGCAGTACGTC. This sequence encodes CASSFRQTYEQYV. This rearrangement joins TRBV5-5 to TRBJ2-7; D possibly corresponds to TRBD1 (5 bases). V gave up 2 bases and J gave up 2 bases, with 8 bases separating them. From germline, CDR1 is SGHKS and CDR2 YYEKEE (reference sequence). The CDR3 sequence is 13 residues long.

V gene TRBV19 combines with J gene TRBJ1-4; D uncertain. The CDR3 has 14 amino acids. V gave up 4 bases and J gave up 0 bases, with 6 bases separating them. Germline V CDR1 and CDR2: LNHDA, SQIVND (reference sequence). CDR3 nucleotides: TGTGCCAGTAGTAAGCCGGCAACTAATGAAAAACTGTTTTTT. The encoded protein is CASSKPATNEKLFF.

This sequence joins TRBV6-5 and TRBJ2-7; the match to TRBD2 covers 7 bases. V lost 5 bases to trimming and J lost 5 bases; unmatched junction nucleotides: 6. The CDR3 extends over 13 amino acids. CDR1 is MNHEY, CDR2 SVGAGI, per germline. The CDR3: CASSPSRGDEQYV. CDR3 in DNA: TGTGCCAGCAGTCCTTCCCGGGGGGACGAGCAGTACGTC.

V and J are TRBV28 and TRBJ2-7; D is uncertain. The V end lost 6 bases, the J end lost 2 bases, and 8 bases lay between the germline ends. This CDR3 has 12 amino acids. CDR1 and CDR2 (germline): MDHEN, SYDVKM. CDR3 DNA sequence: TGTGCCAGCAGCGCCTATACCTACGAGCAGTACTTC. This encodes CASSAYTYEQYF.

CDR3 sequence: CASREVGGTEAFF. In DNA form, the CDR3 reads TGTGCCAGTCGAGAAGTGGGCGGCACTGAAGCTTTCTTT. The chain is built from TRBV19 and TRBJ1-1; D unclear. The germline V and J ends were trimmed by 8 bases and 4 bases, with 14 bases remaining between them. The CDR3 has 13 residues. The germline V gene has CDR1 LNHDA and CDR2 SQIVND (reference sequence).

Written as DNA, the CDR3 is TGTGCCAGCAGTTTATCAAGGGGTAATGAAAAACTGTTTTTT. This translates into CASSLSRGNEKLFF. The rearrangement uses TRBV27 and TRBJ1-4; D possibly corresponds to TRBD1 (5 bases). There are 14 residues in the CDR3. Germline CDR1 is MNHEY and CDR2 is SMNVEV (reference sequence). Between the trimmed V and J ends, which lost 0 bases and 4 bases, there was a span of 6 bases.

The chain couples TRBV2 to TRBJ1-1; TRBD1 might be the D (5 bases). CDR1 and CDR2 from the germline V gene are SNHLY and FYNNEI. With 2 bases removed from V and 1 base from J, the gap between germline ends came to 8 bases. The CDR3 is made up of 14 amino acids. CDR3 in DNA: TGTGCCAGCAGTGAAACCGGGGCGAACACTGAAGCTTTCTTT. Translation: CASSETGANTEAFF.

The V and J genes are TRBV6-5 and TRBJ2-7; D not resolved. This CDR3 spans 11 amino acids. Trimming took off 6 bases at V and 5 bases at J, with 8 bases between the two ends. Germline V gives CDR1 MNHEY, CDR2 SVGAGI. CDR3 nucleotides: TGTGCCAGCAGAAAGACGGACGAGCAGTACGTC. It specifies CASRKTDEQYV.